This TCR beta chain was sequenced for a study of blood T cell repertoires in COVID-19. Some clones are missing from TCRdb's copy, which holds only in-frame ones; the method was immunoSEQ multiplex PCR. The sample includes about 200,000 clones, roughly 84% of them seen just once. Trimming pared 0 bases from V and 2 bases from J, leaving 11 bases between. Germline CDR1 and CDR2: SGDLS and YYNGEE. The CDR3 totals 15 residues. The sequencing sample was made of PBMCs or T cells enriched from blood (not recorded which). The source is a man aged 40-50 years who had recovered from COVID-19. V usage is TRBV9 and J usage is TRBJ1-2; D not certain. The CDR3, as DNA: TGTGCCAGCAGCGTAGATAGGAGTCTGAACTATGGCTACACCTTC. Translating gives CASSVDRSLNYGYTF.